Listed below are T cell receptor beta chains from one sample, sequenced in a study of cytomegalovirus exposure and HLA in healthy donors. TCRdb's copy holds only in-frame clones and misses some; the assay was immunoSEQ multiplex PCR. The sample has about 91,000 clones; around four fifths are singletons. Input material: PBMCs. The source is a male donor in good health and CMV-seropositive. Both conserved end residues are part of each CDR3. D genes are given only for firm matches. Rows may omit the clone size; those that give it use once, few, many or a size class.

size,V,J,D,CDR3,DNA
.,TRBV7-9,TRBJ2-2,.,CASSFPTRTENSNTGELFF,TGTGCCAGCAGCTTCCCTACCAGGACAGAGAACTCGAACACCGGGGAGCTGTTTTTT
few,TRBV30,TRBJ2-1,TRBD2,CAWKGLAGSGELMSSYNEQFF,TGTGCCTGGAAGGGACTAGCGGGGAGTGGGGAGTTGATGAGCTCCTACAATGAGCAGTTCTTC
.,TRBV10-3,TRBJ1-2,TRBD1,CAISETTGRHGYTF,TGTGCCATCAGTGAGACGACAGGGCGCCATGGCTACACCTTC
.,TRBV9,TRBJ2-7,TRBD2,CASSGAGEGPHEQYF,TGTGCCAGCAGCGGGGCGGGGGAGGGCCCCCACGAGCAGTACTTC
.,TRBV27,TRBJ2-7,TRBD1,CASPSDRVDYEQYF,TGTGCCAGCCCCTCCGACAGGGTCGACTACGAGCAGTACTTC
.,TRBV19,TRBJ2-5,TRBD2,CASSIGLAGGGETQYF,TGTGCCAGTAGTATCGGACTAGCGGGAGGGGGAGAGACCCAGTACTTC
.,TRBV5-5,TRBJ2-7,TRBD1,CASSYDRVGEQYF,TGTGCCAGCAGCTATGACAGGGTCGGCGAGCAGTACTTC
.,TRBV2,TRBJ2-7,TRBD2,CASSGLGLAGDLNYEQYF,TGTGCCAGCAGTGGGCTAGGGCTAGCGGGAGACCTAAACTACGAGCAGTACTTC
.,TRBV28,TRBJ1-5,.,CASSLGLVSNQPQHF,TGTGCCAGCAGTTTGGGACTGGTTAGCAATCAGCCCCAGCATTTT
.,TRBV7-8,TRBJ2-5,.,CASSEKPRETGETQYF,TGTGCCAGCAGCGAAAAGCCCCGGGAGACGGGAGAGACCCAGTACTTC
.,TRBV27,TRBJ2-1,TRBD2,CASGRDLDNEQFF,TGTGCCAGCGGGAGGGATCTCGACAATGAGCAGTTCTTC
.,TRBV2,TRBJ1-2,TRBD1,CASSLQGGGYTF,TGTGCCAGCAGCTTACAGGGGGGGGGCTACACCTTC
.,TRBV25-1,TRBJ2-1,TRBD1,CASSEFGTGLTGGNEQFF,TGTGCCAGCAGTGAATTTGGGACAGGCCTAACTGGAGGAAATGAGCAGTTCTTC
.,TRBV2,TRBJ1-6,.,CASSYGSYNSPLHF,TGTGCCAGCAGTTACGGCTCCTATAATTCACCCCTCCACTTT
.,TRBV28,TRBJ1-5,.,CASQVLNQPRHF,TGTGCCAGCCAAGTACTAAATCAGCCCCGGCATTTT
.,TRBV6-6,TRBJ2-5,TRBD1,CASVAGTGVAKTQYF,TGTGCCAGCGTCGCCGGGACAGGGGTGGCAAAGACCCAGTACTTC